Listed here are 26 T cell receptor beta chains from one sample, sequenced in a study of cytomegalovirus exposure and HLA in healthy donors. TCRdb's copy holds only in-frame clones and misses some; the assay was immunoSEQ multiplex PCR. Altogether about 180,000 clones are present, 85% to 90% being singletons, with the ten largest covering 1.4%. Sample: PBMCs. Receptors originate from a woman under 40 in good health and CMV-seronegative.

About this clone: At one boundary the junction diverges from the germline segment, which might be a read error. The chain employs TRBV7-2 and TRBJ2-1; 9 nucleotides line up with TRBD2. The germline CDR1 and CDR2 sequences are SGHTA and FQGNSA. The CDR3 loop spans 15 amino acids. Written as DNA, the CDR3 is TGTGCCAGCAGCTTATCTAGCGGGGCCTACGATGAGCAGTTCTTC. Amino acid sequence: CASSLSSGAYDEQFF.

This chain links TRBV5-1 with TRBJ2-5; TRBD1 agrees at 8 bases. Germline CDR1 and CDR2: SGHRS and YFSETQ. V shed 1 base and J 4 bases; nucleotides not matched to a gene: 6. The CDR3 is 15 amino acids. The CDR3 nucleotides are TGCGCCAGCAGCTTGCTGTCTACAGGGGGAGAGACCCAGTACTTC. It is translated as CASSLLSTGGETQYF.

The V and J genes are TRBV10-3 and TRBJ1-2; D is ambiguous. Germline V lookup: CDR1 ENHRY, CDR2 SYGVKD. This CDR3 contains 16 residues. The V end lost 3 bases, the J end lost 2 bases, and 16 bases lay between the germline ends. The CDR3 region is CAISDRRNSTNYGYTF. The CDR3 nucleotides are TGTGCCATCAGTGATCGTAGAAATTCCACCAACTATGGCTACACCTTC.

CDR3 DNA: TGTGCCAGCAGCTTGGGGGACAGACCCTATGGCTACACCTTC. This encodes CASSLGDRPYGYTF. This chain joins TRBV5-4 and TRBJ1-2; 7 bases agree with TRBD1. J gave up 4 bases and V 0 bases, and 3 bases lay outside the gene matches. Per germline, CDR1 SGHNT and CDR2 YYREEE (reference sequence). This CDR3 has 14 amino acids.

V gene TRBV5-1 combines with J gene TRBJ1-2; 7 bases are shared with TRBD1. Germline CDR1 reads SGHRS; CDR2 reads YFSETQ. The length of the CDR3 is 13 residues. With 2 bases clipped from V and 5 bases from J, the junction kept 3 bases outside the gene matches. CDR3 DNA sequence: TGCGCCAGCAGCTTCCGGGACAGTTATGGCTACACCTTC. Protein product: CASSFRDSYGYTF.

The rearrangement uses TRBV9 and TRBJ2-1, with D possibly TRBD2 on 6 matching bases. Germline V gene lookup returns CDR1 SGDLS and CDR2 YYNGEE. CDR3 length: 16 amino acids. The ends were cut back, 0 bases at V and 6 bases at J, with 16 bases in the middle. CDR3: CASSVGRLAMGNEQFF. For the CDR3, the DNA is TGTGCCAGCAGCGTAGGGCGCCTAGCGATGGGCAATGAGCAGTTCTTC.

The chain carries TRBV27 and TRBJ1-4, with D possibly TRBD1 on 5 matching bases. This CDR3 region has 13 residues. Per the germline V gene, CDR1 is MNHEY and CDR2 is SMNVEV (reference sequence). V was trimmed by 6 bases and J by 5 bases, leaving 10 bases between them. The CDR3 sequence: CASSQRQNEKLFF. The CDR3 coding sequence is TGTGCCAGCAGCCAGAGACAGAATGAAAAACTGTTTTTT.

The CDR3 DNA reads TGTGCCAGCAGCTTATCTTCAGAGGTAACTGAAGCTTTCTTT. This sequence encodes CASSLSSEVTEAFF. This chain uses TRBV7-2 with TRBJ1-1; the D is unclear. Trimming stripped 2 bases from V and 5 bases from J, with 12 bases between. Per the germline V gene, CDR1 is SGHTA and CDR2 is FQGNSA. The CDR3 totals 14 residues. The full variable domain, with the rest looked up from reference TRBV7-2 and TRBJ1-1, is GAGVSQSPSNKVTEKGKDVELRCDPISGHTALYWYRQSLGQGLEFLIYFQGNSAPDKSGLPSDRFSAERTGGSVSTLTIQRTQQEDSAVYLCASSLSSEVTEAFFGQGTRLTVV.

This chain links TRBV4-2 with TRBJ2-1; 8 bases are a match to TRBD2. The CDR3 is made up of 17 amino acids. V gave up 4 bases and J gave up 3 bases; unmatched junction bases: 11. Germline CDR1 reads LGHNA; CDR2 reads YNFKEQ. As DNA, the CDR3 is TGTGCCAGCAGCCTCACTACGGCGGGGGGCTTCTACAATGAGCAGTTCTTC. It specifies CASSLTTAGGFYNEQFF.

The rearrangement links TRBV19 to TRBJ2-3; 9 nucleotides match TRBD1. J was trimmed by 0 bases and V by 5 bases; bases with no gene match: 3. Germline V gene data show CDR1 as LNHDA and CDR2 as SQIVND (reference sequence). The CDR3 runs to 15 residues. CDR3 nucleotide sequence: TGTGCCAGTAGTCCGGGACAGGGTAGCACAGATACGCAGTATTTT. As protein: CASSPGQGSTDTQYF. Drawing the rest from reference TRBV19 and TRBJ2-3, the complete variable domain is DGGITQSPKYLFRKEGQNVTLSCEQNLNHDAMYWYRQDPGQGLRLIYYSQIVNDFQKGDIAEGYSVSREKKESFPLTVTSAQKNPTAFYLCASSPGQGSTDTQYFGPGTRLTVL.

The chain couples TRBV7-9 to TRBJ2-7; 7 bases agree with TRBD1. There are 15 residues in the CDR3. CDR1 is SEHNR and CDR2 is FQNEAQ in the germline V gene (reference sequence). With 5 bases clipped from V and 0 bases from J, the junction kept 7 bases outside the gene matches. The CDR3 DNA reads TGTGCCAGCAGCCCACCCGGACAGGCCTCCTACGAGCAGTACTTC. As protein: CASSPPGQASYEQYF.

The rearrangement links TRBV5-1 to TRBJ1-5; D might be TRBD1 (6 bases). Trimming shortened V by 0 bases and J by 7 bases, and 14 bases separated the two germline ends. This CDR3 contains 15 residues. The germline CDR1 and CDR2 sequences are SGHRS and YFSETQ. CDR3 sequence (DNA): TGCGCCAGCAGCTTGGGGCCAGGGGCAGGACAGCCCCAGCATTTT. This encodes CASSLGPGAGQPQHF.

The chain combines TRBV29-1 with TRBJ1-2; D is possibly TRBD1 (5 bases). CDR1 and CDR2 from the germline V gene are SQVTM and ANQGSEA. Trimming removed 4 bases at V and 0 bases at J, with 9 bases between. This CDR3 is built from 13 residues. The CDR3 bases are TGCAGCGTTGGAACAGGACCTAACTATGGCTACACCTTC. Translation gives CSVGTGPNYGYTF.

The chain is built from TRBV2 and TRBJ2-7, with 12 bases fitting TRBD1. The V segment lost 10 bases and the J segment 6 bases; nucleotides outside the gene matches: 7. Germline-derived CDR1 and CDR2 are SNHLY and FYNNEI. The length of the CDR3 is 13 residues. The CDR3 is CATRDRGLREQYF. The DNA for the CDR3 is TGTGCCACCCGGGACAGGGGGCTTCGCGAGCAGTACTTC.

The J gene is TRBJ2-3, the V gene TRBV13; TRBD2 aligns across 9 bases. CDR3 length: 16 amino acids. Germline V gene lookup returns CDR1 PRHDT and CDR2 FYEKMQ (reference sequence). The trim removed 5 bases at V and 2 bases at J, leaving 8 bases unmatched. In DNA form, the CDR3 reads TGTGCCAGCAGCCCTTCTGGCGGGGGGGACACAGATACGCAGTATTTT. Its translation: CASSPSGGGDTDTQYF.

This clone was detected a few times. The same CDR3 is also encoded by other DNA sequences in this sample. In DNA, the CDR3 is TGTGCCAGCAGTTACTACGAGCAGTACTTC. Translation gives CASSYYEQYF. This chain connects TRBV6-1 to TRBJ2-7; D is uncertain. Between the trimmed V and J ends, which lost 5 bases and 3 bases, there was a span of 2 bases. The CDR3 is made up of 10 amino acids. CDR1 is MNHNS and CDR2 is SASEGT in the germline V gene.

This clone was seen a few times. The rearrangement joins TRBV7-9 to TRBJ1-5; TRBD1 aligns across 7 bases. Germline CDR1 reads SEHNR; CDR2 reads FQNEAQ (reference sequence). With V trimmed by 5 bases and J by 3 bases, 10 bases remained unmatched. The CDR3 is 16 residues long. DNA for the CDR3: TGTGCCAGCAGCCTCGAGGGGGACAGCCCCAATCAGCCCCAGCATTTT. Its translation: CASSLEGDSPNQPQHF.

The chain recombines TRBV7-9 with TRBJ1-3; no clear D gene. Germline V CDR1 and CDR2: SEHNR, FQNEAQ (reference sequence). Trimming pared 3 bases from V and 4 bases from J, leaving 16 bases between. The CDR3 runs 16 residues. DNA for the CDR3: TGTGCCAGCAGCTTTGAAATCAGGCTTTCCGGAAACACCATATATTTT. It codes for CASSFEIRLSGNTIYF.

This clone has just one count. The V call is TRBV25-1, the J call TRBJ1-1; TRBD1 matches 8 bases. With 4 bases clipped from V and 3 bases from J, the junction kept 7 bases outside the gene matches. Germline V lookup: CDR1 MGHDK, CDR2 SYGVNS. The CDR3 has 15 residues. The CDR3 nucleotides are TGTGCCAGCAGTGTTGGACAGGGACCCGACACTGAAGCTTTCTTT. This gives the protein CASSVGQGPDTEAFF.

The chain uses TRBV7-2 and TRBJ1-1, with D unclear. Germline CDR1 and CDR2: SGHTA and FQGNSA. V was clipped by 1 base and J by 0 bases, with 9 bases between them. The CDR3 sequence is 15 residues long. The CDR3 DNA follows: TGTGCCAGCAGCTTAGTCTGGAGGATGAACACTGAAGCTTTCTTT. Its protein is CASSLVWRMNTEAFF.

The chain's CDR3 is CASSLRLAKNIQYF. The CDR3 DNA is TGTGCCAGCTCCCTCAGACTAGCCAAAAACATTCAGTACTTC. The chain joins TRBV18 to TRBJ2-4; D is ambiguous. CDR1 and CDR2 from the germline V gene are KGHSH and LQKENI. V dropped 6 bases and J dropped 0 bases, with 9 bases sitting between them. CDR3 length equals 14 residues.

The chain couples TRBV15 to TRBJ2-1; 10 bases align to TRBD1. The junction had 8 bases not matched to a gene; V was cut back by 1 base and J by 8 bases. The V gene's germline CDR1 is LNHNV and CDR2 YYDKDF (reference sequence). The CDR3 spans 16 residues. DNA of the CDR3: TGTGCCACCAGCAGAGGGGAGACAGGGGGCAGGGATGAGCAGTTCTTC. It translates to CATSRGETGGRDEQFF. Together with reference TRBV15 and TRBJ2-1, the CDR3 gives the full variable domain: DAMVIQNPRYQVTQFGKPVTLSCSQTLNHNVMYWYQQKSSQAPKLLFHYYDKDFNNEADTPDNFQSRRPNTSFCFLDIRSPGLGDTAMYLCATSRGETGGRDEQFFGPGTRLTVL.

This clone was seen only once. This chain links TRBV6-5 with TRBJ2-7; 8 nucleotides match TRBD2. The CDR3 extends over 15 amino acids. The V gene's germline CDR1 is MNHEY and CDR2 SVGAGI. V lost 6 bases and J lost 2; bases outside the gene matches: 9. This chain's CDR3 is CASRQPGGQAYEQYF. Here the CDR3 DNA reads TGTGCCAGCAGACAACCGGGGGGGCAAGCCTACGAGCAGTACTTC.

This clone was seen a handful of times. One end of the junction fails to match germline, which may point to a read error. J is TRBJ2-4 and V is TRBV7-6; TRBD2 might be the D (5 bases). The germline gives CDR1 SGHVS, CDR2 FNYEAQ. This CDR3 contains 13 residues. CDR3 sequence reads: CASSYSPGSSRYF. For the CDR3, the DNA is TGTGCCAGCAGCTATTCACCGGGGAGTTCAAGGTACTTT.

The chain combines TRBV5-6 with TRBJ1-1, with D possibly TRBD1 on 6 matching bases. Per germline, CDR1 SGHDT and CDR2 YYEEEE. V lost 0 bases and J 6 bases, leaving 15 bases between the germline ends. There are 15 residues in the CDR3. This CDR3 is CASSLVMGAGAEAFF. CDR3 bases: TGTGCCAGCAGCTTGGTTATGGGGGCTGGAGCTGAAGCTTTCTTT.

The table lists this clone with a few counts. The V call is TRBV15, the J call TRBJ2-3; weak D call: TRBD2 (5 bases). V was clipped by 0 bases and J by 4 bases, with 14 bases between them. CDR1 LNHNV and CDR2 YYDKDF come from the germline V gene (reference sequence). The CDR3 is made up of 16 amino acids. The DNA for the CDR3 is TGTGCCACCAGCAGAGACCCCGGCGCGGGCGCAGATACGCAGTATTTT. Protein sequence: CATSRDPGAGADTQYF.